The text below deals with one T cell receptor beta chain. Samples were taken several times over chemoradiotherapy. CDR3 size: 13 residues. Trimming left V 6 bases short and J 8 bases short, with 14 bases between. Germline values: CDR1 SGHVS, CDR2 FNYEAQ. Some clones are missing from TCRdb's copy, which holds only in-frame ones; the method was immunoSEQ multiplex PCR. Found here are around 5,800 clones, about 86% of them singletons; the top ten hold around 2.4%. This sample was taken from a study of chemoradiotherapy in HPV16-positive cancers. This chain connects TRBV7-6 to TRBJ2-1; a weak D match, TRBD2 (5 bases). This receptor was identified in a human donor with HPV-associated anogenital cancer. The material was tumor tissue, obtained from a patient who underwent chemoradiotherapy. The CDR3 coding sequence is TGTGCCAGCAGTATGGCAGAGGGCCATGAGCAGTTCTTC. Its protein is CASSMAEGHEQFF.